Presented here are 23 T cell receptor beta chains from one specimen sequenced in a study of blood T cell repertoires in COVID-19 (dated by TCRdb to the early 2020s). Library generation was performed with the immunoSEQ multiplex PCR assay. In its TCRdb copy, this immuneACCESS table keeps in-frame sequences only and misses some clones. Where compared with another copy, unresolved V genes explain less than half of these, and the others have no known cause. This sample lists fewer than 85,000 clones; approximately 81% were detected once. Roughly 5% of the sample rests with the top ten. Sequencing input: peripheral blood. These receptor sequences come from a woman older than 75 with active or convalescent COVID-19.

This chain's CDR3 is CATSRTTGDNSPLHF. CDR3 coding DNA: TGTGCCACCAGCAGAACGACAGGGGATAATTCACCCCTCCACTTT. The chain links TRBV15 to TRBJ1-6; 8 bases fit TRBD1. Germline-derived CDR1 and CDR2 are LNHNV and YYDKDF (reference sequence). CDR3 length: 15 amino acids. The V gene end was trimmed by 2 bases and the J gene end by 5 bases; junction bases not matched to a gene: 2.

This chain joins TRBV30 and TRBJ1-2; D may be TRBD1 (5 bases). Trimming removed 1 base from V and 2 bases from J, with 14 bases in between. This CDR3 comprises 15 residues. The germline gives CDR1 GTSNPN, CDR2 SVGIG (reference sequence). The chain's CDR3 is CAWSGIRGSNYGYTF. The CDR3, as DNA: TGTGCCTGGAGTGGTATTAGGGGCAGCAACTATGGCTACACCTTC.

The chain links TRBV6-2 or TRBV6-3 to TRBJ2-7; TRBD2 aligns across 13 bases. V dropped 6 bases and J dropped 2; count of bases not matched to a gene: 7. This CDR3 has 16 residues. Looked up from germline, CDR1 is MNHEY and CDR2 is SVGEGT. CDR3: CASSQRTSGRPYEQYF. The CDR3 coding sequence is TGTGCCAGCAGCCAGAGGACTAGCGGGAGACCCTACGAGCAGTACTTC.

This rearrangement joins TRBV18 to TRBJ2-5; 11 positions agree with TRBD1. Germline V lookup: CDR1 KGHSH, CDR2 LQKENI. The CDR3 has 15 residues. V gave up 4 bases and J gave up 5 bases; unmatched junction bases: 6. DNA of the CDR3: TGTGCCAGCTCACTACAGGACAGGGGGCAGGAGACCCAGTACTTC. Its translation is CASSLQDRGQETQYF.

This clone was detected only once. The chain combines TRBV7-2 with TRBJ1-4; 11 nucleotides line up with TRBD1. Germline V gene lookup returns CDR1 SGHTA and CDR2 FQGNSA. The CDR3 loop spans 15 amino acids. Trimming cost V 6 bases and J 8 bases; bases outside gene matches: 8. The CDR3, as DNA: TGTGCCAGCAGGCCCTCGGACAGGGGGCGCGAAAAACTGTTTTTT. It specifies CASRPSDRGREKLFF.

This chain uses TRBV7-3 with TRBJ2-1; 7 nucleotides agree with TRBD2. CDR1 is SGHTA and CDR2 is FQGTGA in the germline V gene. J lost 2 bases, V lost 5 bases, and 6 bases had no gene match. The CDR3 runs to 15 residues. The chain's CDR3 is CASSPLGGTYNEQFF. The CDR3 DNA reads TGTGCCAGCAGCCCCCTCGGGGGGACCTACAATGAGCAGTTCTTC.

V and J are TRBV5-1 and TRBJ2-3; D might be TRBD2 (6 bases). Trimming removed 3 bases at V and 6 bases at J, with 17 bases between. Germline-derived CDR1 and CDR2 are SGHRS and YFSETQ. The CDR3 extends over 15 amino acids. The CDR3 coding sequence is TGCGCCAGCAGCTCCCCGGGAGCCCACGTGGATACGCAGTATTTT. Protein sequence: CASSSPGAHVDTQYF.

The chain carries TRBV10-2 and TRBJ2-2; 8 positions match TRBD2. V shed 5 bases, J shed 2 bases, and the junction held 7 bases outside the gene matches. The CDR3 has 16 residues. Germline V lookup: CDR1 WSHSY, CDR2 SAAADI. The CDR3 DNA reads as TGCGCCAGCAGTAAGGCGGGGGGCCTTAACACCGGGGAGCTGTTTTTT. This gives the protein CASSKAGGLNTGELFF.

V gene TRBV3-1 (or the pseudogene TRBV3-2) combines with J gene TRBJ1-2; a weak D match, TRBD1 (6 bases). The CDR3 loop spans 12 amino acids. The germline V gene has CDR1 LGHDT and CDR2 YNNKEL (reference sequence). V lost 6 bases to trimming and J lost 7 bases, with 12 bases between them. CDR3 sequence reads: CASSQQGFGYTF. In DNA form, the CDR3 reads TGTGCCAGCAGTCAACAGGGATTTGGCTACACCTTC.

The chain recombines TRBV28 with TRBJ2-1; 8 bases match TRBD2. The J segment lost 4 bases and the V segment lost 6 bases, leaving 8 bases of the junction unmatched. CDR3 length: 15 residues. The germline V gene has CDR1 MDHEN and CDR2 SYDVKM. The CDR3 DNA is TGTGCCAGCAGCCAACAGCGGGGGTCATACAATGAGCAGTTCTTC. It specifies CASSQQRGSYNEQFF.

The CDR3 nucleotides read TGTGCCAGCACCTCGGGACAGGAGATCAACACTGAAGCTTTCTTT. It is translated as CASTSGQEINTEAFF. This chain joins TRBV4-2 and TRBJ1-1, with 8 bases matching TRBD1. The V gene end was trimmed by 7 bases and the J gene end by 2 bases; junction bases not matched to a gene: 9. The length of the CDR3 is 15 residues. Germline assignment: CDR1 LGHNA and CDR2 YNFKEQ.

V usage is TRBV25-1 and J usage is TRBJ2-7; weak D call: TRBD1 (5 bases). Per germline, CDR1 MGHDK and CDR2 SYGVNS. V gave up 4 bases and J gave up 2 bases, with 12 bases separating them. The CDR3 is 14 amino acids. CDR3: CASSGQSATYEQYF. The CDR3 DNA reads TGTGCCAGCAGTGGACAGTCCGCAACCTACGAGCAGTACTTC.

The V call is TRBV27, the J call TRBJ2-7; 13 bases line up with TRBD2. The CDR3 covers 18 residues. Germline V CDR1 and CDR2: MNHEY, SMNVEV (reference sequence). With V trimmed by 7 bases and J by 2 bases, 14 bases remained unmatched. The CDR3 protein is CASTPRRLAGGVTYEQYF. The CDR3 DNA is TGTGCCAGCACCCCACGACGACTAGCGGGGGGCGTCACCTACGAGCAGTACTTC.

The chain recombines TRBV4-3 with TRBJ2-5; TRBD1 agrees at 7 bases. The CDR3 contains 16 residues. In germline, CDR1 is LGHNA, CDR2 YSLEER. V lost 2 bases and J lost 4; bases outside the gene matches: 10. The CDR3 DNA reads as TGCGCCAGCAGCCAACAATCCCAGAGGGGGCCAGAGACCCAGTACTTC. It specifies CASSQQSQRGPETQYF.

The chain joins TRBV30 to TRBJ1-2, with D hard to call. The CDR3 totals 12 residues. Germline CDR1 is GTSNPN and CDR2 is SVGIG (reference sequence). V shed 5 bases and J shed 0 bases, with 7 bases lying between them. CDR3 protein: CAWFGANYGYTF. DNA for the CDR3: TGTGCCTGGTTCGGGGCTAACTATGGCTACACCTTC. Looking up the rest from reference TRBV30 and TRBJ1-2 gives the full variable domain: SQTIHQWPATLVQPVGSPLSLECTVEGTSNPNLYWYRQAAGRGLQLLFYSVGIGQISSEVPQNLSASRPQDRQFILSSKKLLLSDSGFYLCAWFGANYGYTFGSGTRLTVV.

This clone has a handful of counts. The V call is TRBV29-1, the J call TRBJ2-3; 8 nucleotides match TRBD2. This CDR3 is built from 13 residues. Germline assignment: CDR1 SQVTM and CDR2 ANQGSEA. V was pared by 7 bases and J by 6 bases, with 9 bases of the junction left unmatched. CDR3 nucleotides: TGCAGCGCTTCCGGGACTAGTCGGGATACGCAGTATTTT. This sequence encodes CSASGTSRDTQYF.

The gene calls are TRBV2 and TRBJ2-7, with 7 bases that match TRBD2. Germline CDR1 and CDR2: SNHLY and FYNNEI. The CDR3 extends over 13 amino acids. Trimming cost V 7 bases and J 6 bases; bases outside gene matches: 9. The CDR3 spells CASNGLVWTEQYF. CDR3 bases: TGTGCCAGCAACGGACTAGTCTGGACCGAGCAGTACTTC.

This clone was recorded once. In DNA form, the CDR3 reads TGTGCCAGCAGCAAAGGACAGGCGTCGGGTGCAGAGACCCAGTACTTC. Its protein is CASSKGQASGAETQYF. The rearrangement links TRBV7-2 to TRBJ2-5, with TRBD1 identical over 7 bases. CDR3 length: 16 residues. Germline CDR1 and CDR2: SGHTA and FQGNSA. J was trimmed by 4 bases and V by 5 bases; bases with no gene match: 13.

CDR3 nucleotides: TGCGCCAGCAGCCGGTCCTCGGGACAGACGAACACTGAAGCTTTCTTT. The encoded protein is CASSRSSGQTNTEAFF. The genes are TRBV5-1 and TRBJ1-1; the match to TRBD1 covers 7 bases. V shed 4 bases, J shed 1 base, and the junction held 10 bases outside the gene matches. This CDR3 contains 16 residues. Germline-derived CDR1 and CDR2 are SGHRS and YFSETQ.

This chain connects TRBV27 to TRBJ1-2; possible D gene TRBD1, 5 bases. Germline V gene sequence: CDR1 MNHEY, CDR2 SMNVEV (reference sequence). This CDR3 is built from 13 residues. V was clipped by 8 bases and J by 7 bases, with 17 bases between them. The CDR3 DNA reads as TGTGCCAGCTCACGCGCGGGGGGATTTGGCTACACCTTC. This gives the protein CASSRAGGFGYTF.

The chain couples TRBV4-2 to TRBJ1-1; 8 nucleotides match TRBD1. The V gene's germline CDR1 is LGHNA and CDR2 YNFKEQ. The CDR3 consists of 17 residues. Trimming at V came to 0 bases and at J to 1 base, leaving 7 bases not matched to a gene. The CDR3 loop is CASSQDSGGAWNTEAFF. The DNA of the CDR3 is TGTGCCAGCAGCCAAGATTCAGGGGGCGCTTGGAACACTGAAGCTTTCTTT.

J is TRBJ1-1 and V is TRBV10-3, with a tentative D call TRBD1 (6 bases). The V gene's germline CDR1 is ENHRY and CDR2 SYGVKD. The CDR3 is 14 residues long. Trimming cost V 6 bases and J 8 bases, with 19 bases left between them. DNA of the CDR3: TGTGCCATCAGCGCCGGGACAACCGAACGGGAAGCTTTCTTT. Protein: CAISAGTTEREAFF.

The chain has TRBV10-2 and TRBJ1-2, with D uncertain. The germline V gene encodes CDR1 WSHSY and CDR2 SAAADI. This CDR3 is built from 15 residues. The V and J ends lost 6 bases and 0 bases respectively, with 14 bases between them. CDR3 protein: CASSGAGEANYGYTF. For the CDR3, the DNA is TGCGCCAGCAGCGGCGCCGGGGAAGCTAACTATGGCTACACCTTC.